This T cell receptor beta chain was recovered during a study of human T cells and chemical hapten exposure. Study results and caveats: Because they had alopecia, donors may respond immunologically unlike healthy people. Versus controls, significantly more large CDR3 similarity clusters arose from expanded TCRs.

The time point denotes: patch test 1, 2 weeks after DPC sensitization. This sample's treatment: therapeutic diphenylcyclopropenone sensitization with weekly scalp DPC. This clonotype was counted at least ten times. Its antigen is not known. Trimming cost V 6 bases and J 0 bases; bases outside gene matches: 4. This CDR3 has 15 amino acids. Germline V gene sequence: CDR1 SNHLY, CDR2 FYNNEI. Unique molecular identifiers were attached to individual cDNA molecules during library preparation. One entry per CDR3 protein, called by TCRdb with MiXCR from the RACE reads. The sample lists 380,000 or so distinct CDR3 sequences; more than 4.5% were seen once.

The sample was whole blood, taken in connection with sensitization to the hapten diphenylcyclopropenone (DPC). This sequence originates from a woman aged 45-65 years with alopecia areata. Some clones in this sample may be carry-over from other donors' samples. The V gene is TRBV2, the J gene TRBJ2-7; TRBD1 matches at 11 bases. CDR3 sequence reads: CASRRGTGGSYEQYF. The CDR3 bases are TGTGCCAGCAGGAGGGGGACAGGGGGCTCCTACGAGCAGTACTTC.